One sample yielded the 23 T cell receptor beta chains listed below, sequenced in a study of T cell repertoires in cytomegalovirus infection. TCRdb used MiXCR to reprocess the reads, holding one entry per CDR3 protein. The sample holds 350,000 to 500,000 distinct CDR3 sequences, roughly a third seen once. Sequenced input: PBMCs. These receptors all come from a human donor in good health (CMV status not recorded). Some clones in this sample may be carry-over from other donors' samples.

This clonotype was seen more than once but under ten times. The chain couples TRBV24-1 to TRBJ1-5; D unclear. The CDR3 is 12 amino acids. Germline assignment: CDR1 KGHDR and CDR2 SFDVKD. The V gene lost 7 bases and the J gene lost 3 bases, with 6 bases spanning the gap. Here the CDR3 DNA reads TGTGCCACCAGCCGGGACAATCAGCCCCAGCATTTT. It yields the protein CATSRDNQPQHF.

Of note for this clonotype: The junction departs from germline at one end; a sequencing error may be responsible. This sequence joins TRBV2 and TRBJ2-4; D unresolved. The CDR3 length is 15 residues. Germline loops: CDR1 SNHLY, CDR2 FYNNEI. CDR3 coding DNA: TGTGCCAGCAGTGGTATGGGCAGACCGAAAAACATGCAGTACTTC. Translating it yields CASSGMGRPKNMQYF.

This rearrangement joins TRBV7-8 to TRBJ2-7, with TRBD2 matching over 11 bases. The CDR3 has 15 residues. Germline values: CDR1 SGHVS, CDR2 FQNEAQ. The trim removed 7 bases at V and 4 bases at J, leaving 9 bases unmatched. The CDR3 reads CASIPLAGVSYEQYF. The CDR3 nucleotides read TGTGCCAGCATCCCACTAGCGGGGGTGTCATACGAGCAGTACTTC.

V is TRBV24-1 and J is TRBJ1-5; 7 nucleotides match TRBD1. With 5 bases clipped from V and 5 bases from J, the junction kept 11 bases outside the gene matches. CDR1 is KGHDR, CDR2 SFDVKD, per germline. The CDR3 loop spans 16 amino acids. The CDR3 spells CATSGTSTGLYQPQHF. The CDR3 DNA reads as TGTGCCACCAGTGGAACGTCGACAGGGTTGTATCAGCCCCAGCATTTT.

V and J are TRBV7-6 and TRBJ1-6; the D gene is possibly TRBD1 (5 bases). CDR3 length: 15 residues. Trimming removed 4 bases from V and 10 bases from J, with 17 bases in between. The germline CDR1 and CDR2 sequences are SGHVS and FNYEAQ. CDR3: CASSSSGQGRSPLHF. Here the CDR3 DNA reads TGTGCCAGCAGCTCGTCTGGGCAGGGACGGTCACCCCTCCACTTT.

This clonotype was seen repeatedly, ten times or more. The chain uses TRBV7-2 and TRBJ2-7, with 12 bases matching TRBD2. J lost 3 bases, V lost 0 bases, and 3 bases had no gene match. The CDR3 contains 16 residues. Germline lookup yields CDR1 SGHTA and CDR2 FQGNSA. In DNA, the CDR3 is TGTGCCAGCAGCTTAGCGACTAGCGGGGGAGTCTACGAGCAGTACTTC. It translates to CASSLATSGGVYEQYF.

In this sample, this clonotype turned up many times. The chain employs TRBV7-8 and TRBJ1-3, with D uncertain. The CDR3 totals 15 residues. Per germline, CDR1 SGHVS and CDR2 FQNEAQ. Trimming stripped 5 bases from V and 7 bases from J, with 18 bases between. The CDR3 sequence is CASSLSEVQSNTIYF. The CDR3 nucleotides are TGTGCCAGCAGCCTATCGGAGGTACAATCGAACACCATATATTTT. Based on the CDR3 plus reference TRBV7-8 and TRBJ1-3, the full variable domain is GAGVSQSPRYKVAKRGQDVALRCDPISGHVSLFWYQQALGQGPEFLTYFQNEAQLDKSGLPSDRFFAERPEGSVSTLKIQRTQQEDSAVYLCASSLSEVQSNTIYFGEGSWLTVV.

This clonotype was counted between two and nine times. V gene TRBV7-9 combines with J gene TRBJ1-1, with D maybe TRBD1 (6 bases). The V and J ends lost 5 bases and 2 bases respectively, with 18 bases between them. Germline-derived CDR1 and CDR2 are SEHNR and FQNEAQ (reference sequence). This CDR3 has 16 amino acids. The CDR3 here is CASSPPQGQCNTEAFF. The CDR3 nucleotides read TGTGCCAGCAGCCCCCCCCAAGGACAGTGCAACACTGAAGCTTTCTTT.

The chain is built from TRBV29-1 and TRBJ2-2; 9 bases align to TRBD1. Germline-derived CDR1 and CDR2 are SQVTM and ANQGSEA. The CDR3 consists of 15 residues. V shed 4 bases, J shed 5 bases, and the junction held 8 bases outside the gene matches. The CDR3 DNA reads as TGCAGCGTTGGACCACAGGGGGCAGGAACCGGGGAGCTGTTTTTT. Translation: CSVGPQGAGTGELFF.

This chain connects TRBV7-9 to TRBJ2-7, with TRBD2 matching 10 bases. The germline CDR1 and CDR2 sequences are SEHNR and FQNEAQ (reference sequence). The CDR3 runs 15 residues. V shed 6 bases, J shed 3 bases, and the junction held 8 bases outside the gene matches. In DNA form, the CDR3 reads TGTGCCAGCAGTTTTCACGAGCGGGGGGGCTACGAGCAGTACTTC. This encodes CASSFHERGGYEQYF.

The chain carries TRBV27 and TRBJ1-1; 7 bases agree with TRBD1. With 2 bases clipped from V and 5 bases from J, the junction kept 8 bases outside the gene matches. CDR3 length equals 15 residues. Per the germline V gene, CDR1 is MNHEY and CDR2 is SMNVEV (reference sequence). Here the CDR3 reads CASSLRQGGWTEAFF. CDR3 nucleotide sequence: TGTGCCAGCAGTTTAAGACAGGGCGGGTGGACTGAAGCTTTCTTT.

About this clonotype itself: Germline is not matched at one junction end, which may reflect a read error. This chain links TRBV11-2 with TRBJ2-7, with D tentatively TRBD1 or TRBD2 (6 bases each). The CDR3 contains 14 residues. CDR1 is SGHAT, CDR2 FQNNGV, per germline. The CDR3 loop is CASKRGAISYEHYF. CDR3 in DNA: TGTGCCAGCAAAAGGGGGGCCATCTCCTACGAGCATTACTTC.

The genes are TRBV12-3 or TRBV12-4 and TRBJ1-5; D may be TRBD1 (5 bases). This CDR3 spans 13 amino acids. V was clipped by 8 bases and J by 2 bases, with 10 bases between them. The CDR3 coding sequence is TGTGCCAGCGGGGCCCTGGGCAATCAGCCCCAGCATTTT. Encoded protein: CASGALGNQPQHF.

This clonotype has a count of ten or more. The chain links TRBV7-8 to TRBJ2-4; a weak D match, TRBD2 (7 bases). V lost 4 bases and J lost 7, with 14 bases in between. This CDR3 comprises 14 residues. Germline-derived CDR1 and CDR2 are SGHVS and FQNEAQ. CDR3 protein: CASSYLGGGNIQYF. CDR3 nucleotide sequence: TGTGCCAGCAGCTACCTAGGGGGGGGCAACATTCAGTACTTC.

V gene TRBV6-2 or TRBV6-3 combines with J gene TRBJ1-2; no definite D call. The CDR3 totals 12 residues. Germline V gene lookup returns CDR1 MNHEY and CDR2 SVGEGT. The V end was cut by 2 bases, the J end by 4 bases, with 5 bases between. The CDR3 nucleotides are TGTGCCAGCAGTTACGGGCGCTATGGCTACACCTTC. Translated, it gives CASSYGRYGYTF.

In this sample, this clonotype turned up a few times. The chain has TRBV6-6 and TRBJ2-1, with 11 bases identical to TRBD1. J gave up 0 bases and V 0 bases, and 4 bases lay outside the gene matches. The CDR3 sequence is 18 residues long. Germline V gene lookup returns CDR1 MNHNY and CDR2 SVGAGI (reference sequence). Here the CDR3 reads CASSYSRDRGDSYNEQFF. CDR3 nucleotides: TGTGCCAGCAGTTACTCCCGGGACAGGGGGGACTCCTACAATGAGCAGTTCTTC.

Details on this clonotype: This clone may be a read error of a much larger clone one base away. The CDR3 does not close with the conserved phenylalanine or tryptophan, likely indicating a read error. V usage is TRBV4-1 and J usage is TRBJ2-5; TRBD2 matches 8 bases. This CDR3 is 15 amino acids long. V lost 4 bases, J lost 0 bases, and 4 bases stayed unmatched. Looked up from germline, CDR1 is MGHRA and CDR2 is YSYEKL. CDR3 bases: TGCGCCAGCAGCCTCGGGGGGGAAAACCAAGAGACCCAGTACTTA. Its protein is CASSLGGENQETQYL.

Comments on this clonotype: The germline gene is not matched at one end of the junction; a read error may be the cause. This chain joins TRBV6-1 and TRBJ1-2; D unclear. The CDR3 totals 16 residues. The V gene's germline CDR1 is MNHNS and CDR2 SASEGT. The CDR3 DNA reads as TGTGCCATCAGTTACGTGCCCCCAGGAGGGTCGACCGGCTACACCTTC. Protein sequence: CAISYVPPGGSTGYTF.

The rearrangement links TRBV12-3 or TRBV12-4 to TRBJ2-7; no definite D call. V was cut by 3 bases and J by 7 bases, with 10 bases left in between. The CDR3 is made up of 12 amino acids. The CDR3 here is CASSLVGWEQYF. In DNA form, the CDR3 reads TGTGCCAGCAGTTTGGTCGGGTGGGAGCAGTACTTC.

The rearrangement joins TRBV7-2 to TRBJ2-2; TRBD1 might be the D (6 bases). In germline, CDR1 is SGHTA, CDR2 FQGNSA. V was cut by 5 bases and J by 5 bases, with 15 bases left in between. This CDR3 is built from 15 residues. The CDR3 loop is CASSPGAGVTGELFF. The CDR3 coding sequence is TGTGCCAGCAGCCCAGGGGCAGGGGTTACCGGGGAGCTGTTTTTT.

Regarding this clonotype: A single base separates this from a much larger clone, so it may be a read error. This chain uses TRBV6-6 with TRBJ1-1, with D perhaps matching TRBD1 (5 bases). There are 15 residues in the CDR3. Trimming pared 10 bases from V and 6 bases from J, leaving 24 bases between. Germline CDR1 reads MNHNY; CDR2 reads SVGAGI (reference sequence). The CDR3 DNA is TGTGCCATCCTGGAGACGGAGGGGAATCGGGCTGAAGCTTTCTTT. Translated, it gives CAILETEGNRAEAFF.

The chain couples TRBV10-3 to TRBJ2-7, with 7 bases fitting TRBD2. The CDR3 is 12 residues long. Germline values: CDR1 ENHRY, CDR2 SYGVKD. V shed 8 bases, J shed 2 bases, and the junction held 3 bases outside the gene matches. The CDR3 reads CAIGGGTYEQYF. The CDR3 DNA follows: TGTGCCATCGGGGGGGGGACCTACGAGCAGTACTTC.

This clonotype was recorded a few times. The chain combines TRBV28 with TRBJ1-5, with D unclear. Germline-derived CDR1 and CDR2 are MDHEN and SYDVKM. The ends were cut back, 6 bases at V and 12 bases at J, with 15 bases in the middle. The CDR3 loop spans 12 amino acids. As DNA, the CDR3 is TGTGCCAGCAGCCACGGAGGCCGGCTCCAGCATTTT. Protein product: CASSHGGRLQHF.